This T cell receptor (beta chain) derives from a study of T cell repertoires in cytomegalovirus infection. Across the whole study: Indications of both CMV infection and matching HLA type were provided by public TCR beta signatures.

The CDR3 loop spans 13 amino acids. V was clipped by 7 bases and J by 1 base; unmatched bases: 6. The germline V gene has CDR1 DFQATT and CDR2 SNEGSKA (reference sequence). TCRdb reprocessed the reads with MiXCR, giving one entry per CDR3 protein. This sample has approximately 550,000 distinct CDR3 sequences; about 15% occur once, and the top ten carry roughly a quarter. The study, taken as a whole, reports: Ex vivo responses were dominated by HLA-C-restricted CMV-specific TCR beta clonotypes. Summed frequency of shared TCR beta families picked out CMV carriers who also had the relevant HLA.

This clonotype was observed a few times. Its antigen is unknown. Sequenced sample: CD8+ T cells from PBMCs. This rearrangement joins TRBV20-1 to TRBJ1-1, with 7 positions matching TRBD1. The clonotype originates from a human donor in good health (CMV status not recorded). Some clones in this sample may be carry-over from other donors' samples. The CDR3 DNA reads TGCAGTGGGATGGGGACAGAGAACACTGAAGCTTTCTTT. This sequence encodes CSGMGTENTEAFF.